The next 16 T cell receptor beta chains were all read from a single sample in a study of T cell responses to AZD1222 COVID-19 vaccine. Only in-frame clones appear in the TCRdb table, and some are missing; sequencing was by immunoSEQ multiplex PCR. The sample yields about 180,000 clones, 85% to 90% seen once. Sequencing used peripheral blood, obtained on day 0 of AZD1222 vaccination. These receptor sequences come from an adult in good health.

The J gene is TRBJ1-3, the V gene TRBV5-1, with 8 bases fitting TRBD1. This CDR3 is 17 amino acids long. Germline loops: CDR1 SGHRS, CDR2 YFSETQ. V lost 9 bases, J lost 0 bases, and 14 bases stayed unmatched. The CDR3 DNA is TGCGCCACTCACGGAGTTCAGGGGGCGGGCTCTGGAAACACCATATATTTT. Translated, it gives CATHGVQGAGSGNTIYF.

The chain couples TRBV5-4 to TRBJ1-5; D is uncertain. The ends were cut back, 2 bases at V and 1 base at J, with 10 bases in the middle. The CDR3 consists of 15 residues. Per the germline V gene, CDR1 is SGHNT and CDR2 is YYREEE (reference sequence). CDR3 nucleotides: TGTGCCAGCAGCTTAAATGGCGGGAGCAATCAGCCCCAGCATTTT. As protein: CASSLNGGSNQPQHF.

This clone was found once. The chain couples TRBV7-2 to TRBJ1-1; tentative D call: TRBD1 (5 bases). Germline V lookup: CDR1 SGHTA, CDR2 FQGNSA. Trimming left V 4 bases short and J 0 bases short, with 15 bases between. The CDR3 runs 16 residues. The CDR3 sequence is CASSYLGGSLNTEAFF. The CDR3, as DNA: TGTGCCAGCAGCTATCTTGGGGGGTCATTGAACACTGAAGCTTTCTTT. The whole variable domain, filled in from reference TRBV7-2 and TRBJ1-1, reads GAGVSQSPSNKVTEKGKDVELRCDPISGHTALYWYRQSLGQGLEFLIYFQGNSAPDKSGLPSDRFSAERTGGSVSTLTIQRTQQEDSAVYLCASSYLGGSLNTEAFFGQGTRLTVV.

This sequence joins TRBV7-3 and TRBJ2-5; the D gene could be TRBD1 or TRBD2 (5 bases each). CDR3 length equals 15 residues. CDR1 SGHTA and CDR2 FQGTGA come from the germline V gene. The ends were cut back, 0 bases at V and 2 bases at J, with 10 bases in the middle. The CDR3, as DNA: TGTGCCAGCAGCTTAACGAGGGACCTTCAAGAGACCCAGTACTTC. Translation gives CASSLTRDLQETQYF.

The genes are TRBV6-1 and TRBJ1-3; D gene uncertain. This CDR3 has 15 amino acids. Trimming removed 0 bases at V and 8 bases at J, with 14 bases between. Germline V gives CDR1 MNHNS, CDR2 SASEGT. CDR3 in amino acids: CASSEASAGVDTIYF. CDR3 DNA sequence: TGTGCCAGCAGTGAAGCATCGGCAGGAGTAGACACCATATATTTT.

The chain is built from TRBV14 and TRBJ2-7; no definite D call. The germline gives CDR1 SGHDN, CDR2 FVKESK. V was pared by 5 bases and J by 7 bases, with 15 bases between. The CDR3 totals 13 residues. The CDR3 loop is CASSAISLGEQYF. The CDR3 bases are TGTGCCAGCAGCGCGATCTCCCTTGGGGAGCAGTACTTC.

This chain uses TRBV27 with TRBJ1-6, with TRBD1 as a possible D gene (6 bases). Trimming took 6 bases from V and 9 from J, leaving 15 bases between them. The CDR3 loop spans 14 amino acids. The germline gives CDR1 MNHEY, CDR2 SMNVEV (reference sequence). The CDR3 region is CASSLQGGFSPLHF. In DNA form, the CDR3 reads TGTGCCAGCAGCCTACAGGGCGGCTTTTCACCCCTCCACTTT.

This clone was detected only once. The chain combines TRBV7-9 with TRBJ1-4, with 9 bases that match TRBD1. Trimming cost V 3 bases and J 8 bases; bases outside gene matches: 7. CDR3 size: 15 residues. Looked up from germline, CDR1 is SEHNR and CDR2 is FQNEAQ (reference sequence). The CDR3 DNA reads TGTGCCAGCAGCTTTGGTACAGGGGGCTGGGAAAAACTGTTTTTT. Translated: CASSFGTGGWEKLFF.

This sequence joins TRBV5-3 and TRBJ2-7, with 12 bases lining up with TRBD1. TRBV5-3 is flagged as an ORF with uncertain function. J was trimmed by 2 bases and V by 4 bases; bases with no gene match: 4. There are 15 residues in the CDR3. The CDR3 bases are TGTGCCAGAAGCCCTAGGGACAGGGGGCCCTACGAGCAGTACTTC. Translated: CARSPRDRGPYEQYF.

This chain uses TRBV2 with TRBJ2-7, with 7 bases matching TRBD1. Germline CDR1 SNHLY, CDR2 FYNNEI. This CDR3 is 14 amino acids long. V lost 8 bases and J lost 0; bases outside the gene matches: 7. The CDR3 DNA sequence: TGTGCCAGCTTGGGACAGACCTTCTCCTACGAGCAGTACTTC. This codes for CASLGQTFSYEQYF. Looking up the rest from reference TRBV2 and TRBJ2-7 gives the full variable domain: EPEVTQTPSHQVTQMGQEVILRCVPISNHLYFYWYRQILGQKVEFLVSFYNNEISEKSEIFDDQFSVERPDGSNFTLKIRSTKLEDSAMYFCASLGQTFSYEQYFGPGTRLTVT.

This chain links TRBV4-1 with TRBJ2-2, with unresolved D. Trimming pared 4 bases from V and 8 bases from J, leaving 14 bases between. Germline lookup yields CDR1 MGHRA and CDR2 YSYEKL. There are 14 residues in the CDR3. The CDR3 sequence: CASSPGPLSGELFF. CDR3 DNA sequence: TGCGCCAGCAGCCCCGGGCCACTATCGGGGGAGCTGTTTTTT.

In its sample, this clone was seen once. The gene calls are TRBV28 and TRBJ2-7, with D perhaps TRBD2 (5 bases). The V gene's germline CDR1 is MDHEN and CDR2 SYDVKM. Trimming took 8 bases from V and 3 from J, leaving 26 bases between them. This CDR3 spans 17 amino acids. The CDR3 sequence is CASRGLSNPAQFYEQYF. CDR3 nucleotide sequence: TGTGCCAGCCGGGGTTTGTCAAACCCGGCCCAATTCTACGAGCAGTACTTC. Full variable domain (missing parts from reference TRBV28 and TRBJ2-7): DVKVTQSSRYLVKRTGEKVFLECVQDMDHENMFWYRQDPGLGLRLIYFSYDVKMKEKGDIPEGYSVSREKKERFSLILESASTNQTSMYLCASRGLSNPAQFYEQYFGPGTRLTVT.

Worth noting for this clone: The sample contains more than one DNA sequence encoding this CDR3. The CDR3 protein is CASSSRVGGYTF. The CDR3 DNA follows: TGTGCCAGCAGTTCCAGAGTTGGGGGCTACACCTTC. The rearrangement joins TRBV12-3 or TRBV12-4 to TRBJ1-2; no clear D. The CDR3 runs 12 residues. The germline V and J ends were trimmed by 4 bases and 8 bases, with 11 bases remaining between them.

This rearrangement joins TRBV7-6 to TRBJ1-1, with 8 nucleotides matching TRBD1. The trim removed 4 bases at V and 4 bases at J, leaving 8 bases unmatched. Germline assignment: CDR1 SGHVS and CDR2 FNYEAQ. The CDR3 has 15 residues. The CDR3 reads CASSSKGQGATEAFF. CDR3 bases: TGTGCCAGCAGCTCTAAGGGCCAGGGGGCCACTGAAGCTTTCTTT.

This chain links TRBV5-5 with TRBJ1-3; D possibly corresponds to TRBD1 (6 bases). Germline V gene sequence: CDR1 SGHKS, CDR2 YYEKEE (reference sequence). V was clipped by 1 base and J by 3 bases, with 14 bases between them. CDR3 length: 16 residues. CDR3 loop: CASSLIPRGLGNTIYF. The CDR3 DNA follows: TGTGCCAGCAGCTTGATTCCCCGGGGGCTTGGAAACACCATATATTTT.

The V and J genes are TRBV11-1 and TRBJ1-6; TRBD1 agrees at 7 bases. This CDR3 has 16 residues. From germline, CDR1 is SGHAT and CDR2 FQDESV (reference sequence). The trim removed 2 bases at V and 10 bases at J, leaving 11 bases unmatched. The CDR3 loop reads CASSLLLSTGTSPLHF. The CDR3 DNA reads TGTGCCAGCAGCTTATTGTTGTCGACAGGGACGTCACCCCTCCACTTT. The whole variable domain, remainder taken from reference TRBV11-1 and TRBJ1-6, is EAEVAQSPRYKITEKSQAVAFWCDPISGHATLYWYRQILGQGPELLVQFQDESVVDDSQLPKDRFSAERLKGVDSTLKIQPAELGDSAMYLCASSLLLSTGTSPLHFGNGTRLTVT.